This T cell receptor beta chain was identified during a study of identical twins. Remarks on this clonotype: The antigen is unknown.

V gave up 1 base and J gave up 3 bases; unmatched junction bases: 6. The CDR3 covers 16 residues. The germline gives CDR1 SGHTA, CDR2 FQGNSA. Study-level points and caveats: Within twin pairs, the out-of-frame alpha sequences they shared showed excess low generation probability.

Unique molecular identifiers were present on the cDNA, and a universal primer site came from template switching. From the 5' RACE reads, TCRdb called clonotypes with MiXCR, one entry per CDR3 protein. The data show some 500,000 distinct CDR3 sequences, with roughly an eighth seen just once and approximately 1% held by the top ten. The data also belong to a second study, concerning yellow fever vaccine responses in identical twins.

Sequencing was done on a sample of CD4+ T cells sorted from blood. The rearrangement uses TRBV7-2 and TRBJ2-3, with 8 bases fitting TRBD2. The TCR comes from a young woman in good health. CDR3 protein: CASSLVWRGVTDTQYF. CDR3 nucleotides: TGTGCCAGCAGCTTAGTATGGCGGGGGGTTACAGATACGCAGTATTTT.